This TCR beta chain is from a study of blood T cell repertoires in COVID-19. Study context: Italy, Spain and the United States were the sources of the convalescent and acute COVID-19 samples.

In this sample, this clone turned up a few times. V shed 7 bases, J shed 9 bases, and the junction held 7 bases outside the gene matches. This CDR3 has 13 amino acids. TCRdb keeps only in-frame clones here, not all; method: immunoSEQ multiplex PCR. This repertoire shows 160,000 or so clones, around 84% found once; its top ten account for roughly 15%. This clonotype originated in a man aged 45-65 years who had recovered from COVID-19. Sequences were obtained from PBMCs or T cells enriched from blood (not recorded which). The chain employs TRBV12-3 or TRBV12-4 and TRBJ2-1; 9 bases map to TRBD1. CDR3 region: CASIGQGFTEQFF. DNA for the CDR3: TGTGCCAGCATTGGACAGGGGTTCACTGAGCAGTTCTTC.